This T cell receptor (beta chain) came from a study of blood T cell repertoires in COVID-19. Across the whole study: From the United States, Italy and Spain came samples of acute and convalescent COVID-19. T cells, B-cell-depleted T cells, or PBMCs provided the cDNA or gDNA that served as material.

Authors' data handling: Estimation of nucleated cell counts relied on the amplification of reference gene primers. Generated by immunoSEQ multiplex PCR, the TCRdb table keeps only in-frame clones and is missing some. The D gene and trimming were derived from the DNA, and the V and J assignments and clone size from that table. Of about 180,000 clones in the sample, around 87% were seen once. The CDR3 totals 20 residues. Germline V CDR1 and CDR2: MGHRA, YSYEKL. V was clipped by 3 bases and J by 3 bases; unmatched bases: 19. This clone was seen once. The sequence derives from a man in his forties or fifties with active or convalescent COVID-19. The genes are TRBV4-1 and TRBJ1-2, with 10 bases that match TRBD1. The sequencing sample was made of peripheral blood. The CDR3 region is CASSQAQTGTGAFFHYGYTF. The CDR3 DNA reads as TGCGCCAGCAGCCAGGCTCAAACCGGGACAGGGGCATTTTTTCACTATGGCTACACCTTC.